These T cell receptor beta chains were read from a single sample in a study of blood T cell repertoires in COVID-19. Profiled with immunoSEQ multiplex PCR; TCRdb holds only in-frame clones, not every one. This table has about 330,000 clones, approximately 89% appearing once. The sample was PBMCs or T cells enriched from blood (not recorded which). The receptor set was obtained from a man younger than 40 who had recovered from COVID-19. CDR3s include the opening cysteine and the closing phenylalanine or tryptophan. D genes are given only for firm matches. The size entry is marked missing in some rows and otherwise reads once, few, many or a size class.

>NA|TRBJ2-2|TRBV10-3|TRBD1
TGTGCCATCAGTTCCCGGGACAGGGGGAACACCGGGGAGCTGTTTTTT
CAISSRDRGNTGELFF
>NA|TRBJ2-5|TRBV5-1|NA
TGCGCCAGCAGCTTGGTGGCGGTCGAGGAGACCCAGTACTTC
CASSLVAVEETQYF
>NA|TRBJ2-2|TRBV18|NA
TGTGCCAGCTCACCAGGAGCGGAGGTGGGCACCGGGGAGCTGTTTTTT
CASSPGAEVGTGELFF
>NA|TRBJ2-7|TRBV21-1|NA
TGTGCCAGCAGCGAAGTTGTGAAGGGGGGAAGGGGGCGCTACGAGCAGTACTTC
CASSEVVKGGRGRYEQYF
>NA|TRBJ2-7|TRBV19|TRBD1
TGTGCCAGTAGGAGGGACAGGGTATCCTACGAGCAGTACTTC
CASRRDRVSYEQYF
>NA|TRBJ1-5|TRBV7-9|NA
TGTGCCAGCAGCTTGGATAGGGGTGGAACCAATCAGCCCCAGCATTTT
CASSLDRGGTNQPQHF
>NA|TRBJ1-6|TRBV2|NA
TGTGCCAGCGGCCGGACAGATCTAAATTCACCCCTCCACTTT
CASGRTDLNSPLHF
>NA|TRBJ1-3|TRBV7-9|TRBD1
TGTGCCAGCGCCGCGGCAGGGGGAACTGGAAACACCATATATTTT
CASAAAGGTGNTIYF
>NA|TRBJ1-2|TRBV14|NA
TGTGCCAGCAGCCAAGATTACGGCAGGGTGGCTACTAACTATGGCTACACCTTC
CASSQDYGRVATNYGYTF
>NA|TRBJ2-3|TRBV5-1|NA
TGCGCCAGCAGCTTGGCTGGCAAATTACCCGATACGCAGTATTTT
CASSLAGKLPDTQYF
>NA|TRBJ1-3|TRBV20-1|NA
TGCAGTGCTAGTCTGGACACCAGCTCTGGAAACACCATATATTTT
CSASLDTSSGNTIYF
>NA|TRBJ1-2|TRBV5-6|NA
TGTGCCAGCAGCTTGGAAGCCTCCAACTATGGCTACACCTTC
CASSLEASNYGYTF
>NA|TRBJ2-7|TRBV29-1|TRBD1
TGCAGCGTTGATCCCGGGACAGGGGGCTACGAGCAGTACTTC
CSVDPGTGGYEQYF
>NA|TRBJ2-5|TRBV5-1|TRBD1
TGCGCCAGCAGCCTCGGACAGGGGGCGGGAGAGACCCAGTACTTC
CASSLGQGAGETQYF
>NA|TRBJ2-7|TRBV28|NA
TGTGCCAGCTCATATTTAGAACCAGTAGCCCCCTACGAGCAGTACTTC
CASSYLEPVAPYEQYF
>NA|TRBJ1-2|TRBV7-9|NA
TGTGCCAGCAGCTCTCGCGGGGGTAACTATGGCTACACCTTC
CASSSRGGNYGYTF
>NA|TRBJ1-5|TRBV28|TRBD1
TGTGCCAGCAGTTTAACCAGGGGGCAGGGCGAGCAGCCCCAGCATTTT
CASSLTRGQGEQPQHF
>NA|TRBJ2-5|TRBV2|TRBD1
TGTGCCAGCAGTCCCGGGACAGGGAAAGAGACCCAGTACTTC
CASSPGTGKETQYF
>NA|TRBJ1-1|TRBV5-1|NA
TGCGCCAGCAGTTATGGACAGACGAACACTGAAGCTTTCTTT
CASSYGQTNTEAFF
>NA|TRBJ1-2|TRBV4-2|NA
TGTGCCAGCAGCCAAGATGGTCCGCCAGGTTATGGCTACACCTTC
CASSQDGPPGYGYTF
>few|TRBJ1-5|TRBV19|TRBD1
TGTGCCAGTAGCACACAGGGGCTGAGCAATCAGCCCCAGCATTTT
CASSTQGLSNQPQHF
>NA|TRBJ2-5|TRBV11-2|TRBD1
TGTGCCAGCAGGATGGGGATTGCCGTGACAGGGATCCGGGAGACCCAGTACTTC
CASRMGIAVTGIRETQYF
>NA|TRBJ2-7|TRBV3-1/TRBV3-2|NA
TGTGCCAGCAGCCCTCTTGGCGGGAAGGCCCCCTACGAGCAGTACTTC
CASSPLGGKAPYEQYF
>NA|TRBJ2-7|TRBV11-1|NA
TGTGCCAGCAGCTTACAGGGGAGCTACGAGCAGTACTTC
CASSLQGSYEQYF
>NA|TRBJ2-1|TRBV7-9|NA
TGTGCCAGCAGCTCCCTTAATGAGCAGTTCTTC
CASSSLNEQFF
>NA|TRBJ1-4|TRBV18|NA
TGTGCCAGCTCACCAACGGTACAGCTTGCAACTAATGAAAAACTGTTTTTT
CASSPTVQLATNEKLFF
>NA|TRBJ1-1|TRBV29-1|TRBD1
TGCAGCGGGTCACAGGGGACCAACACTGAAGCTTTCTTT
CSGSQGTNTEAFF
>NA|TRBJ1-1|TRBV7-8|NA
TGTGCCAGCAGCTTAGCTGCGGGACTCAGGAACACTGAAGCTTTCTTT
CASSLAAGLRNTEAFF
>once|TRBJ1-1|TRBV6-5|NA
TGTGCCAGCACCCTAAGAACAGGATTGAACACTGAAGCTTTCTTT
CASTLRTGLNTEAFF
>once|TRBJ1-5|TRBV5-1|NA
TGCGCCAGCAGCTCCGGGACAACGGGCCAGCCCCAGCATTTT
CASSSGTTGQPQHF
>NA|TRBJ1-2|TRBV6-5|NA
TGTGCCAGCAGTTATTTTTTCCCTACCGGGGATGGCTACACCTTC
CASSYFFPTGDGYTF
>NA|TRBJ2-5|TRBV15|NA
TGTGCCACCAGCGGCAGGGCTGGGGAGACCCAGTACTTC
CATSGRAGETQYF
>NA|TRBJ2-2|TRBV28|TRBD2
TGTGCCAGCAGTAGCGGGACTAACACCGGGGAGCTGTTTTTT
CASSSGTNTGELFF
>once|TRBJ2-5|TRBV27|TRBD2
TGTGCCAGCAGTTCAGTGAGCGGGGGAGGAGAGACCCAGTACTTC
CASSSVSGGGETQYF
>NA|TRBJ1-1|TRBV10-1|TRBD1
TGCGCCACCGCGACAGGGGGGAACACTGAAGCTTTCTTT
CATATGGNTEAFF
>NA|TRBJ2-1|TRBV3-1/TRBV3-2|TRBD2
TGTGCCAGCAGCCCAAATTCCCTAGCGGTTCCCTACAATGAGCAGTTCTTC
CASSPNSLAVPYNEQFF
>once|TRBJ2-2|TRBV24-1|NA
TGTGCCACCAGTGATTCCCGACAGGTTGCGAACACCGGGGAGCTGTTTTTT
CATSDSRQVANTGELFF
>NA|TRBJ2-5|TRBV3-1/TRBV3-2|TRBD2
TGTGCCAGCAGCCAAGGGCCAGCGGGGGAGACCCAGTACTTC
CASSQGPAGETQYF
>NA|TRBJ2-1|TRBV15|NA
TGTGCCACCAGCGGCAGCGATACCTACAATGAGCAGTTCTTC
CATSGSDTYNEQFF
>NA|TRBJ2-4|TRBV11-2|NA
TGTGCCAGCAGCCGAGAGGCGTGGGCCAAAAACATTCAGTACTTC
CASSREAWAKNIQYF
>NA|TRBJ2-7|TRBV15|TRBD1
TGTGCCACCAGCACCGACCCGGGACAGCCCTACGAGCAGTACTTC
CATSTDPGQPYEQYF
>NA|TRBJ1-6|TRBV5-8|NA
TGTGCCAGCAGCTTGATCCGGGGGAACTCACCCCTCCACTTT
CASSLIRGNSPLHF
>once|TRBJ1-2|TRBV2|NA
TGTGCCAGCATGGGGGCGACTAACTATGGCTACACCTTC
CASMGATNYGYTF
>few|TRBJ1-2|TRBV18|NA
TGTGCCAGCTCACCACCGGGCAGCTTACCCTATGGCTACACCTTC
CASSPPGSLPYGYTF
>few|TRBJ1-1|TRBV10-1|NA
TGCGCCAGCCGAGAAGGAGGGAGTAACACTGAAGCTTTCTTT
CASREGGSNTEAFF
>NA|TRBJ1-4|TRBV3-1/TRBV3-2|NA
TGTGCCAGCAGTCCGGACACCTTCCTTGAAAAACTGTTTTTT
CASSPDTFLEKLFF
>NA|TRBJ1-2|TRBV28|NA
TGTGCCAGCAGTTCAACCAGGGAGGCCGCGGGCTATGGCTACACCTTC
CASSSTREAAGYGYTF
>few|TRBJ2-5|TRBV7-5|NA
TGTGCCAGAAGCTTAGCCCGGACATTCCAAGAGACCCAGTACTTC
CARSLARTFQETQYF
>NA|TRBJ2-7|TRBV18|NA
TGTGCCAGCTCACCTACGACAGATTACGAGCAGTACTTC
CASSPTTDYEQYF
>NA|TRBJ1-5|TRBV3-1/TRBV3-2|NA
TGTGCCAGCAGCCAAACCGGTAAAATTCAGCATTTT
CASSQTGKIQHF
>NA|TRBJ2-1|TRBV24-1|TRBD1
TGTGCCACCAACACCGGGACAGGGGTCTTGAATGAGCAGTTCTTC
CATNTGTGVLNEQFF
>few|TRBJ1-1|TRBV28|NA
TGTGCCAGCTTCTCGGTTCCCGGGGGAGCTTTCTTT
CASFSVPGGAFF